The text below deals with one T cell receptor beta chain. Its antigen is still unknown. No much larger clonotype is one base removed from it; base qualities were not supplied. TCRbeta CDR3 regions were amplified from genomic DNA using the immunoSEQ Assay, a bias-controlled multiplex PCR. As for the authors' bioinformatics: Nucleated cell counts per sample were estimated from amplification of reference gene primers within the assay. Sequence reads were collapsed and filtered to measure the absolute abundance of every unique TCRbeta CDR3 rearrangement. For each sample, productive Simpson clonality was calculated as the square root of Simpson's diversity index over productive rearrangements. TCRdb obtained this table from immuneACCESS and retained in-frame rearrangements with V and J assigned. These tables miss some clones; where compared with another copy, unresolved V genes account for less than half of the shortfall, and the remainder is unexplained. That table furnishes V, J and clone size, whereas the DNA furnished D and trimming. The sample table holds about 120,000 clones, of which about 80% were seen once. The top ten clonotypes cover 7.5% of the sample.

V lost 0 bases and J lost 11 bases; the stretch between them is 19 bases long. CDR1 and CDR2 (LGHNA, YSLEER) derive from the germline V gene. From cysteine to phenylalanine, the CDR3 is 15 amino acids long. CDR3 DNA is the only sequence kept; it has 45 bases, read in frame from the first base. The collaborating institutions used their own protocols to collect whole blood in K2EDTA tubes. For TCRbeta analysis, collaborators shipped samples in one of three forms: frozen whole blood, isolated PBMCs, or DNA extracted from either of those sample types. This sample was included in a study of blood T cell repertoires in COVID-19 (TCRdb year 2020). About the investigation overall: Samples covering the acute and convalescent phases of COVID-19 were provided by collaborators in the United States, Italy and Spain. Subjects who had been exposed to COVID-19, were actively infected with it, or had recovered from it provided the deeply sampled blood TCRbeta repertoires that made up the dataset. The samples were drawn from two sources: the first 160 participants of the ongoing ImmuneRACE study, and 1,000 to 1,500 subjects contributed by 6 global collaborators. The material from the prospective study consisted of cDNA or gDNA derived from T cells, B-cell-depleted T cells, or PBMCs. Where available, HLA class I and class II types were obtained from metadata supplied by the sample provider rather than from assay-based typing. A de-identified subject ID, COVID-19 status, age in years and sex were almost always included in the sample metadata. The repertoires were released in a freely available public database meant as a resource for research on the immune response to SARS-CoV-2.

Beyond this particular receptor, the publication reports: The quantity of clinical and demographic metadata differed by source and by participant and was supplied without curation.

The sequence was obtained from an older man with active or convalescent COVID-19. The V gene is TRBV4-3 and the J gene is TRBJ1-1; tentative D gene TRBD1, with 5 bases matching. Sequenced sample: peripheral blood. The bases are TGCGCCAGCAGCCAAGATCATCAGACGGGGGTTAGGGCTTTCTTT. This gives the protein CASSQDHQTGVRAFF.